This T cell receptor (beta chain) was documented in a study of a mutant IDH1 vaccine in newly diagnosed glioma. Looking at the study overall: Patients' prior therapy spanned radiotherapy, temozolomide, or both; most underwent both.

About this clone itself: Its antigen is unidentified.

Time point indicated: week 11, during vaccination. Each dose delivered 300 ug of mutant IDH1 20-mer peptide subcutaneously with imiquimod. Measured with immunoSEQ multiplex PCR; TCRdb has only the in-frame clones, and not every one. The profile shows tens of thousands of clones, roughly 80% of them singletons. Specimen: PBMCs, collected from a glioma patient whose treatment included an IDH1 peptide vaccine. The receptor was derived from a man aged 45-65 years with glioma.

CDR3 sequence reads: CASRYPGRIQETQYF. The CDR3 DNA follows: TGTGCCAGCAGATACCCTGGACGGATCCAAGAGACCCAGTACTTC. This chain uses TRBV11-2 with TRBJ2-5; D gene uncertain. CDR3 length: 15 residues. V was shortened by 6 bases and J by 1 base, with 15 bases between the two germline ends. The V gene's germline CDR1 is SGHAT and CDR2 FQNNGV. Variable domain in full (rest from reference TRBV11-2 and TRBJ2-5): EAGVAQSPRYKIIEKRQSVAFWCNPISGHATLYWYQQILGQGPKLLIQFQNNGVVDDSQLPKDRFSAERLKGVDSTLKIQPAKLEDSAVYLCASRYPGRIQETQYFGPGTRLLVL.